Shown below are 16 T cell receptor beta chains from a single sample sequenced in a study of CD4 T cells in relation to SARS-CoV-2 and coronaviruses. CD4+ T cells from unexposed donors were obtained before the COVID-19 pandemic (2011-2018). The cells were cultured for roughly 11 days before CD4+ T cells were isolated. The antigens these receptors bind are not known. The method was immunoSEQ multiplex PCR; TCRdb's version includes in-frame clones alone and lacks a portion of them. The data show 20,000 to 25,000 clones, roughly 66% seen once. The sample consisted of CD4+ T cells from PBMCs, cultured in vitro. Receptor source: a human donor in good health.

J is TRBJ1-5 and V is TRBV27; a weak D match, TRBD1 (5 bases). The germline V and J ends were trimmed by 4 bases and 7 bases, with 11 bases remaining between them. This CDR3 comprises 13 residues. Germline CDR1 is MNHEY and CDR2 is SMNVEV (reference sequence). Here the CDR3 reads CASSSFRAQPQHF. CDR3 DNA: TGTGCCAGCAGTTCGTTCAGGGCGCAGCCCCAGCATTTT.

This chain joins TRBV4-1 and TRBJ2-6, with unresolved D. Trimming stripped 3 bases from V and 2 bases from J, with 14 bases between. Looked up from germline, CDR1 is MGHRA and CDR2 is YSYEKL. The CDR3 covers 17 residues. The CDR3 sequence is CASSQWSRQTGANVLTF. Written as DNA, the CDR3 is TGCGCCAGCAGCCAGTGGTCCCGACAAACTGGGGCCAACGTCCTGACTTTC.

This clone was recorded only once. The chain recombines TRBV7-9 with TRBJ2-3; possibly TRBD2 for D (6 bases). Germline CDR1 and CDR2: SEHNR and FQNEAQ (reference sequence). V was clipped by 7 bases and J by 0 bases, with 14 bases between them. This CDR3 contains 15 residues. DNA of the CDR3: TGTGCCAGCACCCCTGGAGGGACTAGCACAGATACGCAGTATTTT. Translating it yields CASTPGGTSTDTQYF. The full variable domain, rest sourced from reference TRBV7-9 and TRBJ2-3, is DTGVSQNPRHKITKRGQNVTFRCDPISEHNRLYWYRQTLGQGPEFLTYFQNEAQLEKSRLLSDRFSAERPKGSFSTLEIQRTEQGDSAMYLCASTPGGTSTDTQYFGPGTRLTVL.

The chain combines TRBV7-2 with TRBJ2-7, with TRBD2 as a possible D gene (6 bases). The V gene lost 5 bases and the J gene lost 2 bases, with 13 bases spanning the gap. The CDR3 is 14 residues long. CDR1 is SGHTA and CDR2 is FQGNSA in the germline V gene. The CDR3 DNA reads TGTGCCAGCAGCACCTCTAGCGCGACCTACGAGCAGTACTTC. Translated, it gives CASSTSSATYEQYF.

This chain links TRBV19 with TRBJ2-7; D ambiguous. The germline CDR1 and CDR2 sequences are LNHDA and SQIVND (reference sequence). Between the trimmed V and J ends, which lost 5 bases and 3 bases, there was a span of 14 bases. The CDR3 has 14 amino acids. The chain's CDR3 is CASSARGRVYEQYF. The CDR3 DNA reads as TGTGCCAGTAGTGCCAGAGGCAGAGTCTACGAGCAGTACTTC.

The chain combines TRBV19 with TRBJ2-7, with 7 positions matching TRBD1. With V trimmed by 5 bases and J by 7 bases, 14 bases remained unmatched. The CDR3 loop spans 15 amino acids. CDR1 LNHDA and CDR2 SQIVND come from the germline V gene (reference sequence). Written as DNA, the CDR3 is TGTGCCAGTAGTCGGGACAGCCAACTGTGGGGGGAGCAGTACTTC. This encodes CASSRDSQLWGEQYF.

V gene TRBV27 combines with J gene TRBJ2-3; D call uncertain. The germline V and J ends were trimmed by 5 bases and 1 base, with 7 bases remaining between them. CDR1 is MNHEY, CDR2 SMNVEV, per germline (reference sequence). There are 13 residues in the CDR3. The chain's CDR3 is CASSPPGTDTQYF. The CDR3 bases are TGTGCCAGCAGTCCCCCTGGCACAGATACGCAGTATTTT.

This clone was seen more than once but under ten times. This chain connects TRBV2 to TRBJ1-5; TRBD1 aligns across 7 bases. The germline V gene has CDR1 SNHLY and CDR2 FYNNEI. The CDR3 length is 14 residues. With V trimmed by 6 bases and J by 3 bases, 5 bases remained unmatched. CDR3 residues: CASRGDSSNQPQHF. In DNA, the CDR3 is TGTGCCAGCAGGGGGGACAGCTCCAATCAGCCCCAGCATTTT.

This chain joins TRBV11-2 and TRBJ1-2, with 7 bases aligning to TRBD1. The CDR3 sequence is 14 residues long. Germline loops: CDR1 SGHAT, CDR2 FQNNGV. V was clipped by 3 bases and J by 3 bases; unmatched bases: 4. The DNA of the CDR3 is TGTGCCAGCAGCTTGAACAGGGGTGACTATGGCTACACCTTC. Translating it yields CASSLNRGDYGYTF.

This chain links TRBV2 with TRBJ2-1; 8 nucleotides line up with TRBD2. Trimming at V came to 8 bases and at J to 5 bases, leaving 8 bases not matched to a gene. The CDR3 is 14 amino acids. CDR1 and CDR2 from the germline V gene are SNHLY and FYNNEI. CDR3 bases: TGTGCCAGCCGGACGGGAGGGACTAACAATGAGCAGTTCTTC. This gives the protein CASRTGGTNNEQFF.

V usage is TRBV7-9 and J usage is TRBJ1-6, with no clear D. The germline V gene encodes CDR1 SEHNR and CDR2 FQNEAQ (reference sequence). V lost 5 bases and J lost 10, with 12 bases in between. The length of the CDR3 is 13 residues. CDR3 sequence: CASSPGLNSPLHF. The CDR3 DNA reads TGTGCCAGCAGCCCCGGACTGAACTCACCCCTCCACTTT.

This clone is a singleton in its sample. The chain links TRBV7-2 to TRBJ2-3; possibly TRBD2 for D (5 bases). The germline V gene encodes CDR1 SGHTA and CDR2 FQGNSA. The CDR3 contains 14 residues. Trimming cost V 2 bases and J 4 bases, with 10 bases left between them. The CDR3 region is CASSLQSGADTQYF. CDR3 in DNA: TGTGCCAGCAGCTTACAGAGCGGTGCAGATACGCAGTATTTT.

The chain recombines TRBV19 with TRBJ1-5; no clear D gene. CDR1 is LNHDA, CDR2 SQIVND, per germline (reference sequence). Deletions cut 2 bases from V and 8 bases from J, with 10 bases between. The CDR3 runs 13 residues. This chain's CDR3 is CASSIRVGEPQHF. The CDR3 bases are TGTGCCAGTAGTATAAGGGTTGGGGAGCCCCAGCATTTT.

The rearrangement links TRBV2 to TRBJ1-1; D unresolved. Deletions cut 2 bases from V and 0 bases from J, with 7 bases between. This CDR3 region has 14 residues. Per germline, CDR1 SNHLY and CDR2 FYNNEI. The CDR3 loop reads CASSETFLNTEAFF. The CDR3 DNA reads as TGTGCCAGCAGTGAAACGTTTCTGAACACTGAAGCTTTCTTT.

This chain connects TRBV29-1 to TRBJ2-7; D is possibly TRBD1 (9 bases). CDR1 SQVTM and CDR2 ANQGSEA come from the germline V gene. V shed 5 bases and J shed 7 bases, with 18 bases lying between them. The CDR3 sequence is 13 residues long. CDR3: CSVRGGQGKEQYF. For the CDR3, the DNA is TGCAGCGTTCGGGGGGGACAGGGTAAAGAGCAGTACTTC.

CDR3 amino acids: CASRTSGLSSYEQYF. The DNA of the CDR3 is TGTGCCAGCCGGACTAGCGGTCTGAGCTCCTACGAGCAGTACTTC. V is TRBV7-2 and J is TRBJ2-7; 10 bases map to TRBD2. Germline V gives CDR1 SGHTA, CDR2 FQGNSA. The CDR3 is 15 amino acids. Germline trimming cut 8 bases from V and 0 bases from J; bases unmatched to any gene: 7.